This TCR beta chain was sequenced in a study of T cell responses to AZD1222 COVID-19 vaccine. Study-level results: Spike regions recognized by vaccine-associated CD4 TCRs spanned the protein, led by 160-218 and 743-854. Increased Spike-specific TCR breadth and depth were observed after two AZD1222 doses. It was only after the peak T cell response that any repertoires were sampled. Baseline seropositivity occurred in only six or seven AZD1222 recipients.

V shed 3 bases, J shed 10 bases, and the junction held 10 bases outside the gene matches. This CDR3 is built from 14 residues. CDR1 and CDR2 from the germline V gene are SGDLS and YYNGEE. Profiled with immunoSEQ multiplex PCR; TCRdb holds only in-frame clones, not every one. The table shows 90,000 to 130,000 clones, with approximately 89% occurring only once. To note about this clone: The antigen is not known.

J is TRBJ1-2 and V is TRBV9; 9 bases are shared with TRBD1. This receptor was identified in an adult in good health. Sequencing was performed on peripheral blood, taken on day 0 of MenACWY control vaccination. The CDR3 spells CASSGHYRGRAYTF. Written as DNA, the CDR3 is TGTGCCAGCAGCGGACACTACAGGGGGCGGGCCTACACCTTC.